The 22 T cell receptor beta chains presented below share a single source sample, sequenced in a study of T cells in localized non-small cell lung cancer. Sequencing used immunoSEQ multiplex PCR; TCRdb keeps in-frame clones, though not all of them. Altogether some 17,000 clones are present, around 89% being singletons, with the ten largest covering 1.2%. The specimen was peripheral blood mononuclear cells, collected before any cancer treatment. These receptors all come from a woman aged 35-70 years with stage III lung adenocarcinoma.

This chain uses TRBV19 with TRBJ2-4; 8 nucleotides line up with TRBD1. Looked up from germline, CDR1 is LNHDA and CDR2 is SQIVND (reference sequence). The CDR3 runs 16 residues. The V gene end was trimmed by 4 bases and the J gene end by 4 bases; junction bases not matched to a gene: 9. CDR3 region: CASSTLTGGGKNIQYF. CDR3 sequence (DNA): TGTGCCAGTAGTACCCTTACAGGGGGAGGAAAAAACATTCAGTACTTC.

The chain employs TRBV6-5 and TRBJ1-3, with D perhaps matching TRBD1 (6 bases). Germline V gene lookup returns CDR1 MNHEY and CDR2 SVGAGI. The CDR3 has 16 amino acids. V lost 0 bases and J lost 4, with 13 bases in between. CDR3 amino acids: CASSYSISGTGNTIYF. CDR3 in DNA: TGTGCCAGCAGTTACTCGATATCAGGGACAGGAAACACCATATATTTT.

The V gene is TRBV27, the J gene TRBJ2-3, with D possibly matching TRBD2 (6 bases). V was trimmed by 4 bases and J by 1 base, leaving 9 bases between them. The CDR3 is 14 residues long. From germline, CDR1 is MNHEY and CDR2 SMNVEV (reference sequence). As DNA, the CDR3 is TGTGCCAGCAGTTGGGGGGATCGCACAGATACGCAGTATTTT. Translated, it gives CASSWGDRTDTQYF.

The rearrangement uses TRBV9 and TRBJ1-3; unclear D gene. Germline values: CDR1 SGDLS, CDR2 YYNGEE. The CDR3 is 16 amino acids. Trimming stripped 4 bases from V and 2 bases from J, with 16 bases between. CDR3 sequence reads: CASSPDPPGTGNTIYF. DNA of the CDR3: TGTGCCAGCAGCCCGGATCCCCCAGGAACTGGAAACACCATATATTTT.

The chain joins TRBV2 to TRBJ2-5, with 13 bases identical to TRBD2. This CDR3 has 15 residues. The V and J ends lost 2 bases and 4 bases, in that order; junction bases with no gene match: 1. Germline lookup yields CDR1 SNHLY and CDR2 FYNNEI. DNA of the CDR3: TGTGCCAGCAGTGAAAGACTAGCGGGAGGAGAGACCCAGTACTTC. It codes for CASSERLAGGETQYF.

This clone came up once. V and J are TRBV7-2 and TRBJ1-1, with TRBD1 matching over 11 bases. Germline V gene sequence: CDR1 SGHTA, CDR2 FQGNSA. This CDR3 is 15 amino acids long. J was trimmed by 5 bases and V by 5 bases; bases with no gene match: 7. In nucleotides, the CDR3 is TGTGCCAGCAGCCAGGACAGGGGGCGTTGGACTGAAGCTTTCTTT. Protein product: CASSQDRGRWTEAFF.

The J gene is TRBJ2-1, the V gene TRBV29-1; TRBD2 matches at 7 bases. The CDR3 consists of 15 residues. Germline V lookup: CDR1 SQVTM, CDR2 ANQGSEA. Unmatched junction bases numbered 13, after V lost 7 bases and J lost 4 bases. The CDR3 DNA reads as TGCAGCGCTTCGAGGGGTCTAGCGGTTTACAATGAGCAGTTCTTC. It encodes CSASRGLAVYNEQFF.

This chain connects TRBV7-9 to TRBJ2-1; TRBD1 matches at 8 bases. Germline V gene sequence: CDR1 SEHNR, CDR2 FQNEAQ (reference sequence). The CDR3 spans 16 residues. J was trimmed by 0 bases and V by 5 bases; bases with no gene match: 6. In DNA form, the CDR3 reads TGTGCCAGCAGCGTAGGACAGGGCCTCTCCTACAATGAGCAGTTCTTC. Protein product: CASSVGQGLSYNEQFF.

This sequence joins TRBV29-1 and TRBJ1-1; D gene unclear. V was clipped by 0 bases and J by 4 bases, with 9 bases between them. CDR1 and CDR2 from the germline V gene are SQVTM and ANQGSEA. There are 13 residues in the CDR3. The DNA of the CDR3 is TGCAGCGTTGAAGAAACTCGGGGCACTGAAGCTTTCTTT. It yields the protein CSVEETRGTEAFF.

This sequence joins TRBV6-5 and TRBJ1-6, with TRBD1 identical over 8 bases. The J segment lost 9 bases and the V segment lost 5 bases, leaving 6 bases of the junction unmatched. CDR1 and CDR2 from the germline V gene are MNHEY and SVGAGI. This CDR3 has 14 residues. CDR3 sequence: CASSETGDSSPLHF. CDR3 bases: TGTGCCAGCAGTGAGACAGGGGACAGTTCACCCCTCCACTTT.

CDR3 sequence (DNA): TGTGCCAGCAGCACGCGAGACGGGACAGGGGTACAAGAGACCCAGTACTTC. Protein sequence: CASSTRDGTGVQETQYF. V usage is TRBV5-8 and J usage is TRBJ2-5, with TRBD1 matching over 10 bases. With V trimmed by 4 bases and J by 2 bases, 11 bases remained unmatched. Germline loops: CDR1 SGHTS, CDR2 YDEGEE. The CDR3 has 17 amino acids.

The gene calls are TRBV28 and TRBJ1-6; TRBD1 matches at 9 bases. This CDR3 comprises 15 residues. Germline CDR1 reads MDHEN; CDR2 reads SYDVKM. With V trimmed by 4 bases and J by 5 bases, 3 bases remained unmatched. CDR3 coding DNA: TGTGCCAGCAGTTCAACAGGGGGCAATAATTCACCCCTCCACTTT. The encoded protein is CASSSTGGNNSPLHF.

This chain joins TRBV27 and TRBJ2-7; 11 bases are shared with TRBD2. This CDR3 spans 17 amino acids. Per the germline V gene, CDR1 is MNHEY and CDR2 is SMNVEV (reference sequence). The V and J ends lost 4 bases and 4 bases, in that order; junction bases with no gene match: 12. The CDR3 sequence is CASSSYTRLAGTYEQYF. The CDR3 DNA reads TGTGCCAGCAGTTCCTATACTCGACTAGCGGGAACGTACGAGCAGTACTTC.

The CDR3: CASKPGQGAGELFF. Here the CDR3 DNA reads TGTGCCAGTAAACCGGGACAGGGCGCCGGGGAGCTGTTTTTT. The chain couples TRBV19 to TRBJ2-2, with 9 positions matching TRBD1. Per germline, CDR1 LNHDA and CDR2 SQIVND (reference sequence). V lost 7 bases to trimming and J lost 6 bases; unmatched junction nucleotides: 6. The CDR3 length is 14 residues.

The J gene is TRBJ2-7, the V gene TRBV11-2, with 7 positions matching TRBD1. Unmatched junction bases numbered 11, after V lost 6 bases and J lost 6 bases. CDR1 and CDR2 (germline): SGHAT, FQNNGV. This CDR3 region has 14 residues. As DNA, the CDR3 is TGTGCCAGCAGGCAGGGGGAACAACGCTTCGAGCAGTACTTC. This gives the protein CASRQGEQRFEQYF.

The chain has TRBV5-5 and TRBJ2-1; the D gene is possibly TRBD1 (6 bases). CDR3 length: 15 amino acids. The V gene's germline CDR1 is SGHKS and CDR2 YYEKEE (reference sequence). V lost 3 bases to trimming and J lost 7 bases, with 17 bases between them. CDR3 sequence: CASSSSLGHGNEQFF. CDR3 nucleotide sequence: TGTGCCAGCAGCTCAAGCTTGGGACATGGTAATGAGCAGTTCTTC.

The J gene is TRBJ2-5, the V gene TRBV27, with D perhaps TRBD1 or TRBD2 (5 bases each). Germline V CDR1 and CDR2: MNHEY, SMNVEV (reference sequence). V was trimmed by 5 bases and J by 3 bases, leaving 19 bases between them. The CDR3 loop spans 16 amino acids. CDR3 sequence: CASSPRLLDSKETQYF. In DNA, the CDR3 is TGTGCCAGCAGTCCCAGATTACTAGACAGTAAAGAGACCCAGTACTTC.

The chain recombines TRBV10-3 with TRBJ1-1; D is perhaps TRBD1 (6 bases). CDR3 size: 14 residues. V lost 2 bases and J lost 9, with 16 bases in between. CDR1 and CDR2 from the germline V gene are ENHRY and SYGVKD. The CDR3 bases are TGTGCCATCAGTGAGACAGCAGGGGCCCCTCAAGCTTTCTTT. It codes for CAISETAGAPQAFF.

The rearrangement joins TRBV9 to TRBJ2-3, with D possibly matching TRBD1 (6 bases). The V end lost 3 bases, the J end lost 1 base, and 12 bases lay between the germline ends. The V gene's germline CDR1 is SGDLS and CDR2 YYNGEE. The CDR3 has 15 amino acids. The CDR3 loop is CASSAHRVGTDTQYF. CDR3 nucleotides: TGTGCCAGCAGCGCTCACAGGGTTGGCACAGATACGCAGTATTTT.

This clone showed up just a few times. This chain connects TRBV11-2 to TRBJ1-5; no clear D gene. This CDR3 region has 12 residues. Germline lookup yields CDR1 SGHAT and CDR2 FQNNGV. V lost 3 bases and J lost 9, with 9 bases in between. The CDR3 coding sequence is TGTGCCAGCAGCTTCAGCAATGGGCCCCAGCATTTT. Protein sequence: CASSFSNGPQHF.

This chain connects TRBV6-5 to TRBJ2-7; TRBD2 matches 7 bases. The V gene's germline CDR1 is MNHEY and CDR2 SVGAGI. This CDR3 region has 15 residues. V was clipped by 0 bases and J by 2 bases; unmatched bases: 4. The CDR3 DNA reads TGTGCCAGCAGTTACTCCGGGGGAGGGCCCTACGAGCAGTACTTC. Translated: CASSYSGGGPYEQYF.

The CDR3 nucleotides are TGCGCCAGCAAGGCGGGCGGGGGAGCTTTCTTT. Amino acid sequence: CASKAGGGAFF. This chain joins TRBV5-1 and TRBJ1-1; D is perhaps TRBD1 (5 bases). Germline loops: CDR1 SGHRS, CDR2 YFSETQ. This CDR3 region has 11 residues. The ends were cut back, 6 bases at V and 10 bases at J, with 13 bases in the middle.